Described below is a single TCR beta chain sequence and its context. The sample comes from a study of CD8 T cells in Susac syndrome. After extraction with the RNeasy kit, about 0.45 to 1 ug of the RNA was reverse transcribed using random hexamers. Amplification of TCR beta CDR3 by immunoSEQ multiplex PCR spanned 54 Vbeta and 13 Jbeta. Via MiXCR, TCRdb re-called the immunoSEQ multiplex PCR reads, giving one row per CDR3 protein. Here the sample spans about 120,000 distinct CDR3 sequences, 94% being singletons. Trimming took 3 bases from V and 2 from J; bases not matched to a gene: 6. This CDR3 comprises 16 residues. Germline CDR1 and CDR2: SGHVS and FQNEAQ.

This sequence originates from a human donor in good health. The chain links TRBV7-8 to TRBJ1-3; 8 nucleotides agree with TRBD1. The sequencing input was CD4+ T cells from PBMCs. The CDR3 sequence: CASSFSRGQAGNTIYF. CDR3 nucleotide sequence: TGTGCCAGCAGCTTCAGCAGGGGGCAGGCTGGAAACACCATATATTTT.